These 21 T cell receptor beta chains originate from one sample sequenced in a study of kidney transplant recipient with SARS-CoV-2 infection. TCRdb re-called the reads with MiXCR, one entry per CDR3 protein. The data show 250,000 or so distinct CDR3 sequences, with about 30% seen just once and roughly 7.3% held by the top ten. The source was a blood sample, collected at baseline and between days 110 and 120 from a kidney transplant recipient. These receptors came from a male patient aged 30 to 40 who had COVID-19 and was a kidney transplant recipient. The graft donor may account for some of the T cells.

This clonotype was picked up many times. The chain joins TRBV23-1 to TRBJ1-2; D call uncertain. TRBV23-1 is annotated as an ORF whose role is uncertain. V lost 5 bases and J 4 bases, leaving 23 bases between the germline ends. The length of the CDR3 is 17 residues. CDR3 residues: CASSCTALRRKTYGYTF. CDR3 DNA: TGCGCCAGCAGTTGCACGGCGCTACGCAGAAAGACCTATGGCTACACCTTC.

The chain has TRBV7-3 and TRBJ2-2; 7 positions agree with TRBD2. The germline gives CDR1 SGHTA, CDR2 FQGTGA. Trimming at V came to 5 bases and at J to 0 bases, leaving 9 bases not matched to a gene. The CDR3 spans 17 residues. The CDR3 nucleotides read TGTGCCAGCAGCCGTTTTCCGGGACTATCGAACACCGGGGAGCTGTTTTTT. It codes for CASSRFPGLSNTGELFF.

This clonotype was picked up many times. This chain connects TRBV27 to TRBJ2-7; TRBD2 agrees at 7 bases. The CDR3 length is 14 residues. V was pared by 4 bases and J by 7 bases, with 10 bases of the junction left unmatched. Germline values: CDR1 MNHEY, CDR2 SMNVEV (reference sequence). The CDR3 protein is CASSSRPFGGEQYF. CDR3 bases: TGTGCCAGCAGTTCGCGGCCTTTCGGGGGGGAGCAGTACTTC.

The rearrangement links TRBV7-9 to TRBJ2-1; D assignment may be TRBD1 or TRBD2 (5 bases each). There are 18 residues in the CDR3. V was shortened by 1 base and J by 3 bases, with 19 bases between the two germline ends. CDR1 SEHNR and CDR2 FQNEAQ come from the germline V gene (reference sequence). Here the CDR3 DNA reads TGTGCCAGCAGCTTAGTTTCCCGCAGGGACCCACGCTACAATGAGCAGTTCTTC. Encoded protein: CASSLVSRRDPRYNEQFF.

For this clonotype: A much larger clone lies one base from this, so it may be a read error. The V and J genes are TRBV5-6 and TRBJ1-2; maybe TRBD1 (5 bases). The germline V gene encodes CDR1 SGHDT and CDR2 YYEEEE. V was clipped by 4 bases and J by 0 bases, with 10 bases between them. The CDR3 is 14 amino acids. The CDR3 coding sequence is TGTGCCAGCAGCGCGGGACTTCCTAACTATGGCTACACCTTC. Its protein is CASSAGLPNYGYTF.

This clonotype was seen ten or more times. This chain uses TRBV10-2 with TRBJ2-5, with 11 positions matching TRBD2. Germline lookup yields CDR1 WSHSY and CDR2 SAAADI. The length of the CDR3 is 16 residues. V shed 5 bases, J shed 2 bases, and the junction held 7 bases outside the gene matches. The CDR3 region is CASSSFSGRVQETQYF. CDR3 DNA sequence: TGCGCCAGCAGTAGTTTTAGCGGGAGGGTTCAAGAGACCCAGTACTTC.

Note on this clonotype: Since a much larger clone is just one base distant, this may be a read error. The V and J genes are TRBV9 and TRBJ1-2, with 7 bases lining up with TRBD1. The CDR3 is 15 amino acids. The germline CDR1 and CDR2 sequences are SGDLS and YYNGEE. CDR3 sequence (DNA): TGTGCCAACAGCGTAGGACAGGAGGGTTTTCGGGGCTACACCTTC. Translating gives CANSVGQEGFRGYTF.

This clonotype was seen repeatedly, ten times or more. V gene TRBV6-8 combines with J gene TRBJ1-2; D remains unclear. V lost 5 bases and J lost 4, with 23 bases in between. The CDR3 loop spans 17 amino acids. Germline-derived CDR1 and CDR2 are MNHGY and SAAAGT. CDR3 coding DNA: TGTGCCAGCAGTGTGCAATTACGCTCTAGAAAGACCTATGGCTACACCTTC. It codes for CASSVQLRSRKTYGYTF.

Ten or more counts support this clonotype. This chain uses TRBV6-5 with TRBJ2-2; D is ambiguous. CDR3 length: 14 residues. The germline V and J ends were trimmed by 5 bases and 3 bases, with 10 bases remaining between them. Germline values: CDR1 MNHEY, CDR2 SVGAGI. Here the CDR3 reads CASSVNPYTGELFF. The CDR3 DNA follows: TGTGCCAGCAGTGTTAACCCCTACACCGGGGAGCTGTTTTTT.

This clonotype has just a few counts. The J gene is TRBJ1-2, the V gene TRBV6-9; D call uncertain. Trimming took 4 bases from V and 4 from J, leaving 22 bases between them. The germline V gene encodes CDR1 MNHGY and CDR2 SVAAGI. The length of the CDR3 is 17 residues. The CDR3 reads CASSSVAPYGKTYGYTF. Written as DNA, the CDR3 is TGTGCCAGCAGTTCCGTAGCGCCTTACGGAAAGACCTATGGCTACACCTTC.

The table lists this clonotype with many counts. The V call is TRBV5-4, the J call TRBJ1-2; no clear D gene. The CDR3 covers 16 residues. V was clipped by 7 bases and J by 4 bases, with 23 bases between them. Germline V gives CDR1 SGHNT, CDR2 YYREEE (reference sequence). The CDR3 spells CASGHHVPGKTYGYTF. The CDR3, as DNA: TGTGCCAGCGGGCATCACGTACCAGGAAAGACCTATGGCTACACCTTC.

On this clonotype: Mismatch with germline at one junction end may stem from a read error. The genes are TRBV6-5 and TRBJ2-2; the D gene is possibly TRBD2 (5 bases). The germline gives CDR1 MNHEY, CDR2 SVGAGI. The CDR3 totals 16 residues. CDR3 sequence (DNA): TGTGCCAGCAGCCCCGGGAAGCGACCGAACACCGGGGAGCTGTTTTTC. Its translation is CASSPGKRPNTGELFF.

A remark on this clonotype: A much larger clone lies one base from this, so it may be a read error. The rearrangement links TRBV5-8 to TRBJ1-2, with D hard to call. The ends were cut back, 7 bases at V and 4 bases at J, with 23 bases in the middle. CDR1 and CDR2 from the germline V gene are SGHTS and YDEGEE. This CDR3 comprises 16 residues. The CDR3, as DNA: TGTGCCAGCTGCGACTTTCAACCACGAAAGACCTATGGCTACACCTTC. This encodes CASCDFQPRKTYGYTF. The full variable domain, completed using reference TRBV5-8 and TRBJ1-2, is EAGVTQSPTHLIKTRGQQATLRCSPISGHTSVYWYQQALGLGLQFLLWYDEGEERNRGNFPPRFSGRQFPNYSSELNVNALELEDSALYLCASCDFQPRKTYGYTFGSGTRLTVV.

This clonotype was observed many times. The chain is built from TRBV20-1 and TRBJ1-2; D may be TRBD1 (5 bases). Germline lookup yields CDR1 DFQATT and CDR2 SNEGSKA (reference sequence). The CDR3 runs to 15 residues. Trimming left V 1 base short and J 3 bases short, with 15 bases between. CDR3: CSARVYRDRDYGYTF. CDR3 nucleotide sequence: TGCAGTGCTAGAGTCTACCGGGACCGAGACTATGGCTACACCTTC.

This clonotype was picked up many times. This chain uses TRBV20-1 with TRBJ1-6; D is undetermined. The CDR3 spans 14 residues. Germline CDR1 is DFQATT and CDR2 is SNEGSKA (reference sequence). The V gene lost 0 bases and the J gene lost 0 bases, with 3 bases spanning the gap. CDR3 coding DNA: TGCAGTGCTAGAGATCGCTCCTATAATTCACCCCTCCACTTT. Protein product: CSARDRSYNSPLHF.

This clonotype came up many times. The chain employs TRBV5-1 and TRBJ1-2; D is uncertain. This CDR3 spans 16 amino acids. The V and J ends lost 7 bases and 4 bases respectively, with 23 bases between them. Germline lookup yields CDR1 SGHRS and CDR2 YFSETQ. The CDR3 DNA reads TGCGCCAGCGGTCTTACATCGGTTCGAAAGACCTATGGCTACACCTTC. Translation gives CASGLTSVRKTYGYTF.

There are a few counts of this clonotype. The chain is built from TRBV18 and TRBJ2-5; D remains unclear. The CDR3 loop spans 12 amino acids. Trimming removed 2 bases from V and 7 bases from J, with 8 bases in between. Germline V lookup: CDR1 KGHSH, CDR2 LQKENI. The CDR3 loop reads CASSPFLGTQYF. The CDR3 region has the DNA TGTGCCAGCTCACCATTCCTCGGGACCCAGTACTTC.

This clonotype was detected ten times or more. The chain couples TRBV5-1 to TRBJ1-2; D is undetermined. The V and J ends lost 0 bases and 3 bases respectively, with 6 bases between them. CDR1 SGHRS and CDR2 YFSETQ come from the germline V gene. The CDR3 contains 13 residues. CDR3 region: CASSLDSYYGYTF. The CDR3 bases are TGCGCCAGCAGCTTGGACAGCTACTATGGCTACACCTTC.

This clonotype appeared many times. V and J are TRBV3-1 and TRBJ2-5, with D uncertain. The CDR3 sequence is 17 residues long. V was pared by 5 bases and J by 5 bases, with 24 bases between. CDR1 and CDR2 from the germline V gene are LGHDT and YNNKEL (reference sequence). DNA for the CDR3: TGTGCCAGCAGCACGCAGTATCCCATTTCTTTCTCTGAGACCCAGTACTTC. It codes for CASSTQYPISFSETQYF.

Points on this clonotype: The limits of the CDR3 on the DNA are not certain, so only TCRdb's listed CDR3 is given. The chain links TRBV9 to TRBJ2-1; the table calls TRBD1, which could not be checked here. The CDR3 sequence runs 17 residues, both termini included. Germline CDR1 is SGDLS and CDR2 is YYNGEE. The CDR3 here is CASSVGPGTTLYNEQLF.

The V gene is TRBV20-1, the J gene TRBJ2-5; no clear D. The CDR3 totals 14 residues. Germline values: CDR1 DFQATT, CDR2 SNEGSKA (reference sequence). Between the trimmed V and J ends, which lost 1 base and 2 bases, there was a span of 11 bases. The DNA for the CDR3 is TGCAGTGCTAGAGGTCCGGAAGCGCAAGAGACCCAGTACTTC. It translates to CSARGPEAQETQYF.